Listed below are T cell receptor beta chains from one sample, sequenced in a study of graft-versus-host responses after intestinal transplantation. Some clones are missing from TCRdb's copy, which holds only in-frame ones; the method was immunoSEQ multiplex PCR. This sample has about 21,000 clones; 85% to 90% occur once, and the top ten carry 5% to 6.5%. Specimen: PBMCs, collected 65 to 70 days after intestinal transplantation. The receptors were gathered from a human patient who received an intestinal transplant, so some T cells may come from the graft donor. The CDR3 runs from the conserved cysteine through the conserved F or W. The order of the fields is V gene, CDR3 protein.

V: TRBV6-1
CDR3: CASSVPGNTDTQYF

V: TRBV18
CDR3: CASSPVRRLGIVYGYTF

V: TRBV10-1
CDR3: CASSESAAPYSYEQYF

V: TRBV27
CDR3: CASSSAGGDTEAFF

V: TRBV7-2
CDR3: CASSPGGLFGYTF

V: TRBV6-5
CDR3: CASSSGQALGDYGYTF

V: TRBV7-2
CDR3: CASSSLGLGSYEQYF

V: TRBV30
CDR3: CAWKGAWGANVLTF

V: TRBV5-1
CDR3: CASSLLYSDFVSGELFF

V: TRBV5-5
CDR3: CASSSRTGGVGTGELFF

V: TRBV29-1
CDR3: CSGRTVLNTEAFF

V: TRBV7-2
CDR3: CASSSPPIITNTEAFF

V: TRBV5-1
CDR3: CASSDPVLPSQETQYF

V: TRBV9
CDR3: CASSPGGGNEQYF

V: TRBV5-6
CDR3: CASSHRDLRGETQYF

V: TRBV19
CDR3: CASSKVFYPPADQETQYF

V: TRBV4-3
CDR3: CASSQDPGVTIYF

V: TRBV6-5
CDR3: CASSWGRAPPNEQYF

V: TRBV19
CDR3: CASSIWATEAFF

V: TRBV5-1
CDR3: CASSLEGGLLYEQYF

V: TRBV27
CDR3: CASSPDLSYEQYF

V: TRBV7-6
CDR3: CASSLREDTEAFF

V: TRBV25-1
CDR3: CASREPGSWGPTEAFF

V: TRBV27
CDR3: CASSLTGENTEAFF

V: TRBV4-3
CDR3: CASSQDPGAGGLDTEAFF

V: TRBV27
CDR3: CASSFLNQPQHF

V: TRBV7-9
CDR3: CASSLSGGVNEKLFF

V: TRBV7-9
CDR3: CASSAETNTEAFF

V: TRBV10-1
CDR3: CASSENVRGAGDEQFF

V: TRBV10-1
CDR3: CASSESRDVTEAFF

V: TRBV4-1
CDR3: CASSQDDGLSEPQHF

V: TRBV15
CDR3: CATSRVGLGSSSYEQYF

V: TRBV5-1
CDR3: CASSLGQGDGDTIYF

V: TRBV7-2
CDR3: CASSPAGTHEQYF

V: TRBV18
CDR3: CASSPFSHRASLHLCNTEAFF

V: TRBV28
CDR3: CASTLDRSSNTQYF

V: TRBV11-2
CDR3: CASSSMRGSGGNTIYF

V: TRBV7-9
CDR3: CASSFSFNEQFF

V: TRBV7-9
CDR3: CASSLSRSHNSPLHF